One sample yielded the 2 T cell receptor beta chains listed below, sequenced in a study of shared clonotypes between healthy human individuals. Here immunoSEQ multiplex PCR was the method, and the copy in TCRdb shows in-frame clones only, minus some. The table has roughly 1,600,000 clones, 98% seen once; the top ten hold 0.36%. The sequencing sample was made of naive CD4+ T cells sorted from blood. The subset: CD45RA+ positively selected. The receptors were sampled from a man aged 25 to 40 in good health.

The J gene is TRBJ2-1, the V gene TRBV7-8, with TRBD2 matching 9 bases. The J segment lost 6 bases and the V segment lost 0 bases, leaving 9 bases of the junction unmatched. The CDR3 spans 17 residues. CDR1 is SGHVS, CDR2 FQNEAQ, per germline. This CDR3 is CASSLAMLTSGRNEQFF. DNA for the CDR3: TGTGCCAGCAGCTTAGCAATGTTGACTAGCGGCCGCAATGAGCAGTTCTTC.

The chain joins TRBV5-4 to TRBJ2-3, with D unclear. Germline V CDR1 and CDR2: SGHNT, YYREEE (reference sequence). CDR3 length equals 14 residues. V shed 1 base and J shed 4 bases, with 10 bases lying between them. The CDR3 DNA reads TGTGCCAGCAGCTTGTTTTCGACTGCAGATACGCAGTATTTT. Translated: CASSLFSTADTQYF.